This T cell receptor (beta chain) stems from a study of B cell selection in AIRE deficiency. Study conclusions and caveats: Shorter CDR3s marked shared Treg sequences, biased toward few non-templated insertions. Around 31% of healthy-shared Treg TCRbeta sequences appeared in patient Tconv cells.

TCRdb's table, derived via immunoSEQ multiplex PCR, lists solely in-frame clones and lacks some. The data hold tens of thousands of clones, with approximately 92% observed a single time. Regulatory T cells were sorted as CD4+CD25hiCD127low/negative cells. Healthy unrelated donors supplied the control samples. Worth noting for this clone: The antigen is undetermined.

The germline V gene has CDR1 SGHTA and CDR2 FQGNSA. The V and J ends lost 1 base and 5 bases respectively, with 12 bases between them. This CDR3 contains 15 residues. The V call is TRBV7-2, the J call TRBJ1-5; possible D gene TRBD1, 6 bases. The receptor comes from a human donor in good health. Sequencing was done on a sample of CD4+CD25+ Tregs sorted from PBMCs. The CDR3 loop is CASSLVDRSDQPQHF. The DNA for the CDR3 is TGTGCCAGCAGCTTAGTCGACAGGAGCGATCAGCCCCAGCATTTT.